The entry that follows covers one TCR beta chain sequence. Its antigen is unknown. This sample stems from a study of T cells in Graves' hyperthyroidism and ophthalmopathy. General study points: Appearing also in blood were most of the thyroid clonotypes expanded above 0.001.

Aged 18 to 65, the patients had hyperthyroidism that was newly diagnosed and had lasted under 2 months. Clinicians diagnosed patients from clinical symptoms, serum thyroxine and TRAb, thyroid ultrasound and orbital computed tomography. CDR1 is ENHRY and CDR2 is SYGVKD in the germline V gene. This CDR3 is 16 amino acids long. Trimming took off 5 bases at V and 9 bases at J, with 20 bases between the two ends. Amplified TCR beta CDR3 regions came from RNA transcripts. TCR CDR3 underwent first-round RT-PCR with the HTBI primer set. TCRdb fed the multiplex PCR reads into MiXCR, producing one record per CDR3 protein. Among some 800,000 distinct CDR3 sequences listed, 35% to 45% were seen once.

The TCR comes from a man aged 18 to 29 with Graves' hyperthyroidism. The source material was blood. The V and J genes are TRBV10-3 and TRBJ1-6; TRBD1 might be the D (5 bases). This CDR3 reads CAISLHGTSVGSPLHF. The CDR3 bases are TGTGCCATCAGTCTCCATGGGACCTCGGTGGGTTCACCCCTCCACTTT.